The sequence of this T cell receptor (beta chain) was determined in a study of T cell changes during pregnancy in multiple sclerosis. This table comes from immunoSEQ multiplex PCR, and its TCRdb copy is limited to in-frame clones, with some not included. Of 64,000 or so clones in the sample, 92% were seen once. The V and J ends lost 6 bases and 0 bases, in that order; junction bases with no gene match: 4. The V gene's germline CDR1 is GTSNPN and CDR2 SVGIG (reference sequence). This CDR3 has 14 amino acids. The sample here was peripheral blood, taken in the first trimester of pregnancy. The sequence was obtained from a female donor with multiple sclerosis, enrolled in a pregnancy study. The chain links TRBV30 to TRBJ2-3; 9 positions agree with TRBD2. The CDR3 nucleotides read TGTGCCTGCCTAACTAGCGGGAGCACAGATACGCAGTATTTT. Translating gives CACLTSGSTDTQYF.